This T cell receptor beta chain was profiled in a study of blood T cell repertoires in COVID-19 (dated by TCRdb to 2019 to 2021). Study-wide context: Collaborator samples came from the United States, Italy and Spain and covered acute and convalescent phases of COVID-19. Where available, HLA class I and class II types were obtained from metadata supplied by the sample provider rather than from assay-based typing. The dataset comprised deeply sampled blood TCRbeta repertoires from subjects exposed to, actively infected with, or recovered from COVID-19. Samples came from the ongoing ImmuneRACE study (first 160 participants) plus 1,254 subjects from 6 global collaborators. Sample metadata almost always included a de-identified subject ID, COVID-19 status, age in years and sex. The repertoires were released in a freely available public database intended as a resource for research on the immune response to SARS-CoV-2. The material from the prospective study consisted of cDNA or gDNA derived from T cells, B-cell-depleted T cells, or PBMCs.

What the work shows at the level of the full study, not this receptor alone: How much clinical and demographic metadata was included differed by source and by participant, and the metadata was provided uncurated.

CDR3 length: 12 amino acids, cysteine to phenylalanine. The sequence is cut down to CDR3 DNA, 36 bases in frame from base 1. CDR1 and CDR2 were assigned from the germline V gene (reference sequence) as SEHNR and FQNEAQ. The junction shows trimming of 5 bases on V and 5 bases on J, plus 10 bases between the germline ends. In the prospective study, participants were roughly 18 to 100 years old, resided in fewer than 25 geographic areas of the United States, and were enrolled through a virtual design. To assign participants to cohorts, the prospective study relied on clinical history that participants themselves reported in a screening survey and a study questionnaire. Exposed participants had been in contact, within 2 weeks of entering the study, with a person who had a PCR-confirmed or clinician-diagnosed case of COVID-19. Mobile phlebotomists in the prospective study collected whole blood, serum and a nasopharyngeal or oropharyngeal swab from every participant. Prospective study participants could optionally give additional blood draws and questionnaires over an approximately two-month period. Prospective study blood samples were shipped either frozen or at room temperature before DNA extraction.

TCRbeta CDR3 regions were amplified from genomic DNA using the immunoSEQ Assay, a bias-controlled multiplex PCR. Under the source paper's analysis protocol: The number of nucleated cells in each sample was estimated from the amplification of reference gene primers within the assay. To quantify the absolute abundance of each unique TCRbeta CDR3 rearrangement, sequence reads were collapsed and filtered. For each sample, productive Simpson clonality was calculated as the square root of Simpson's diversity index across productive rearrangements. TCRdb re-hosts the immuneACCESS table, in-frame sequences only. Its copies lack some clones; in the studies checked, an unresolved V gene accounts for under half of them, and the cause for the rest is not known. From that table come the V and J calls and clone size; the DNA was used to work out D and trimming. The sample data list approximately 300,000 clones, and 85% of these were observed just once. The leading ten clones occupy about 1.9% of the sample.

Comments on this clone: Its antigen is still unknown. Base qualities were left out, and no much larger clone turns up one base away.

Recombination connected TRBV7-9 to TRBJ2-7; the D segment could be TRBD1, given 6 matching bases. The clonotype originates from a woman aged 30 to 39 who had been exposed to COVID-19. The specimen sequenced was PBMCs or T cells enriched from blood (not recorded which). In nucleotide form, the sequence is TGTGCCAGCAGCAAACAGGGTAACGAGCAGTACTTC. Translation gives CASSKQGNEQYF. Reference TRBV7-9 and TRBJ2-7 proteins supply the regions before and after the CDR3; the full variable domain is: DTGVSQNPRHKITKRGQNVTFRCDPISEHNRLYWYRQTLGQGPEFLTYFQNEAQLEKSRLLSDRFSAERPKGSFSTLEIQRTEQGDSAMYLCASSKQGNEQYFGPGTRLTVT.